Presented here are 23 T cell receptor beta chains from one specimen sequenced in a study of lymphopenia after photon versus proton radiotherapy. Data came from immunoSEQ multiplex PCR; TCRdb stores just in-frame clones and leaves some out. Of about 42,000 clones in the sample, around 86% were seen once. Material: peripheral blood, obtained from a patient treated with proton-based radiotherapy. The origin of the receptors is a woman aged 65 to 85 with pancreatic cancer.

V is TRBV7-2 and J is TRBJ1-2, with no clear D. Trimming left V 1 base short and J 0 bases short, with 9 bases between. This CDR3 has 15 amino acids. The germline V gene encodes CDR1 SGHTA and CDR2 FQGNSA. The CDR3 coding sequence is TGTGCCAGCAGCTTAGAGGGAGCTACTAACTATGGCTACACCTTC. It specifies CASSLEGATNYGYTF.

The CDR3 DNA follows: TGTGCCAGCTCACCACTTAGGGACAGCTATGGCTACACCTTC. This encodes CASSPLRDSYGYTF. The chain uses TRBV18 and TRBJ1-2; 7 bases map to TRBD1. The CDR3 covers 14 residues. Germline CDR1 and CDR2: KGHSH and LQKENI. The trim removed 1 base at V and 4 bases at J, leaving 3 bases unmatched.

The CDR3 sequence is CASSEALRTAYGYTF. The CDR3 DNA reads as TGTGCCAGCAGTGAAGCGCTTAGGACGGCCTATGGCTACACCTTC. V usage is TRBV2 and J usage is TRBJ1-2; no firm D call. The germline gives CDR1 SNHLY, CDR2 FYNNEI. V lost 0 bases and J 4 bases, leaving 12 bases between the germline ends. There are 15 residues in the CDR3.

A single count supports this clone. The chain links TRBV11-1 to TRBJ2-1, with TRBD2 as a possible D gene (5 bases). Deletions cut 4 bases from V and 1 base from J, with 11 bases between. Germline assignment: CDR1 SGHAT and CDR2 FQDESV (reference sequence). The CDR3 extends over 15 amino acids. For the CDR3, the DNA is TGTGCCAGCAGCTCCTCGCGGGCTTCCTACAATGAGCAGTTCTTC. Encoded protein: CASSSSRASYNEQFF. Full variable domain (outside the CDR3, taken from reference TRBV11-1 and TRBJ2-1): EAEVAQSPRYKITEKSQAVAFWCDPISGHATLYWYRQILGQGPELLVQFQDESVVDDSQLPKDRFSAERLKGVDSTLKIQPAELGDSAMYLCASSSSRASYNEQFFGPGTRLTVL.

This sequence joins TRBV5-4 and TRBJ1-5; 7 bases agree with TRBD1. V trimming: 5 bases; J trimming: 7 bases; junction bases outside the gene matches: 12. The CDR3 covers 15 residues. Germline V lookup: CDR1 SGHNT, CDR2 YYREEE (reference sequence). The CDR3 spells CASSLSGDSRQPQHF. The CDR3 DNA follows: TGTGCCAGCAGTCTCAGTGGGGACAGTAGACAGCCCCAGCATTTT. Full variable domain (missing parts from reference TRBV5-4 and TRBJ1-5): ETGVTQSPTHLIKTRGQQVTLRCSSQSGHNTVSWYQQALGQGPQFIFQYYREEENGRGNFPPRFSGLQFPNYSSELNVNALELDDSALYLCASSLSGDSRQPQHFGDGTRLSIL.

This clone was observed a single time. CDR3 region: CASSQDRGRVKNIQYF. As DNA, the CDR3 is TGCGCCAGCAGCCAAGACAGGGGGCGCGTCAAAAACATTCAGTACTTC. The V and J genes are TRBV5-1 and TRBJ2-4; TRBD1 matches at 10 bases. Looked up from germline, CDR1 is SGHRS and CDR2 is YFSETQ. The CDR3 has 16 amino acids. V trimming: 4 bases; J trimming: 3 bases; junction bases outside the gene matches: 7.

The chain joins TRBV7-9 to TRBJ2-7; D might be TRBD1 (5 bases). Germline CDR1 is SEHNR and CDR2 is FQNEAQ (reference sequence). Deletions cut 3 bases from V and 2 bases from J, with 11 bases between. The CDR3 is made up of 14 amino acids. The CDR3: CASSLRTRPYEQYF. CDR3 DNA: TGTGCCAGCAGCTTGAGGACACGGCCCTACGAGCAGTACTTC.

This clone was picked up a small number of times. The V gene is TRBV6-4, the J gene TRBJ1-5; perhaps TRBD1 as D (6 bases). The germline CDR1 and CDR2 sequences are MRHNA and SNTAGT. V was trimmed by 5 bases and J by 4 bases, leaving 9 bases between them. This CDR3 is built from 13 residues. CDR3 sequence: CASSLGQNQPQHF. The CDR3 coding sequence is TGTGCCAGCAGTCTCGGACAGAATCAGCCCCAGCATTTT.

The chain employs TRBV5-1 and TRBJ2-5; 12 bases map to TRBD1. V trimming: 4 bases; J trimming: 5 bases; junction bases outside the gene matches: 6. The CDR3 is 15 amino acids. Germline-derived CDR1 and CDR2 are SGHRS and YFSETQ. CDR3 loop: CASSPGTGGGETQYF. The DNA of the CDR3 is TGCGCCAGCAGCCCAGGGACAGGGGGCGGGGAGACCCAGTACTTC.

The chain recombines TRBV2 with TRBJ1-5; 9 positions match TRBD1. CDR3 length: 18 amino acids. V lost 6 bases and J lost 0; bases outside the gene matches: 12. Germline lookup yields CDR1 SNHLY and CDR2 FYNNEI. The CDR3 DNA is TGTGCCAGCAGCGTGCGTACAGGGGGCGGATATAGCAATCAGCCCCAGCATTTT. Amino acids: CASSVRTGGGYSNQPQHF.

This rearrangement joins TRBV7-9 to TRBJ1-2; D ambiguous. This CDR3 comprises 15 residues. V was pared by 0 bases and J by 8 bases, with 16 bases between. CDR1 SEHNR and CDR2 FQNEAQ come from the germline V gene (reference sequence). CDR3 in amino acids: CASSLAGSVSGGYTF. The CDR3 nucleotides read TGTGCCAGCAGCTTAGCAGGGTCTGTCTCGGGGGGCTACACCTTC.

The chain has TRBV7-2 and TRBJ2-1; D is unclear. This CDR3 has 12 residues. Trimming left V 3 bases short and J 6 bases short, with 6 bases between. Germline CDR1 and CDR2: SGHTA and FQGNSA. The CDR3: CASSFPPNEQFF. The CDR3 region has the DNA TGTGCCAGCAGCTTCCCCCCCAATGAGCAGTTCTTC.

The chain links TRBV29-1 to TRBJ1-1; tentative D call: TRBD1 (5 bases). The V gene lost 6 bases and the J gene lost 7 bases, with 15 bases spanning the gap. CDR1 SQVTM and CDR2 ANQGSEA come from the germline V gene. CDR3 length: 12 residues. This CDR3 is CSVQTGPREAFF. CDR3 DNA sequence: TGCAGCGTCCAAACAGGTCCCCGTGAAGCTTTCTTT.

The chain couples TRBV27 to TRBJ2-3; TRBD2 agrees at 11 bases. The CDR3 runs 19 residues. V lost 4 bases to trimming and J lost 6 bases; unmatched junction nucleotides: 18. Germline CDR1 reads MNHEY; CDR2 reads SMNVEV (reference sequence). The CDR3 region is CASSSKTPLAGGRGDTQYF. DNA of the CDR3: TGTGCCAGCAGTTCCAAGACACCGCTAGCGGGAGGCCGGGGGGATACGCAGTATTTT.

The CDR3 region has the DNA TGTGCCAGTAGTAAACCAGGGGGAGCTGGGTTTCAGCCCCAGCATTTT. It encodes CASSKPGGAGFQPQHF. The V and J genes are TRBV19 and TRBJ1-5; 7 nucleotides match TRBD1. Germline V lookup: CDR1 LNHDA, CDR2 SQIVND (reference sequence). This CDR3 has 16 amino acids. V gave up 4 bases and J gave up 6 bases; unmatched junction bases: 12.

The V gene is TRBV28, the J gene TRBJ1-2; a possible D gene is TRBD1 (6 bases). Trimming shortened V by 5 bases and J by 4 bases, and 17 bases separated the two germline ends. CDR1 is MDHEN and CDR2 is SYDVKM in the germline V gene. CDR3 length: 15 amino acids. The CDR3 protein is CASSQPDRRSYGYTF. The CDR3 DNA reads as TGTGCCAGCAGTCAGCCGGACAGACGATCCTATGGCTACACCTTC.

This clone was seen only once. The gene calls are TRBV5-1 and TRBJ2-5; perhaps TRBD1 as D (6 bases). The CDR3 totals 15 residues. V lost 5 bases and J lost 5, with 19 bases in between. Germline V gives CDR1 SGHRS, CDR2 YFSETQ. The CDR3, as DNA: TGCGCCAGCAGTTTAGGACAGTTATCACGGGAGACCCAGTACTTC. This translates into CASSLGQLSRETQYF.

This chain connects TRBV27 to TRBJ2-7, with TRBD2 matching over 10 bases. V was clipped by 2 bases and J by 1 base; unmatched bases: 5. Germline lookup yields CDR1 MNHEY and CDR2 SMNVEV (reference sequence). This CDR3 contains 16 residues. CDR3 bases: TGTGCCAGCAGTTTACAGGCTAGCGGGAGTTCCTACGAGCAGTACTTC. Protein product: CASSLQASGSSYEQYF.

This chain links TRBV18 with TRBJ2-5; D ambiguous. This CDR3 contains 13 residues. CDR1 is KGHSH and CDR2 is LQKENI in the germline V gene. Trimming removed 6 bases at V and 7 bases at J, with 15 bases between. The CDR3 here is CASSPNSEWTQYF. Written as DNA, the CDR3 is TGTGCCAGCTCCCCGAATTCCGAGTGGACCCAGTACTTC.

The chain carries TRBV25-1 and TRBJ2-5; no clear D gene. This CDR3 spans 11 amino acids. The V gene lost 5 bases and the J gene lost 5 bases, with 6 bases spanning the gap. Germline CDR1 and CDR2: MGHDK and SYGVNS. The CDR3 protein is CASSPKETQYF. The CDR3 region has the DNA TGTGCCAGCAGTCCGAAGGAGACCCAGTACTTC.

Written as DNA, the CDR3 is TGTGCCAGCAGCGTGACAACCTCACAAGAGACCCAGTACTTC. Amino acid sequence: CASSVTTSQETQYF. The rearrangement links TRBV7-8 to TRBJ2-5, with D uncertain. V lost 5 bases and J 2 bases, leaving 12 bases between the germline ends. Germline values: CDR1 SGHVS, CDR2 FQNEAQ. CDR3 length equals 14 residues.

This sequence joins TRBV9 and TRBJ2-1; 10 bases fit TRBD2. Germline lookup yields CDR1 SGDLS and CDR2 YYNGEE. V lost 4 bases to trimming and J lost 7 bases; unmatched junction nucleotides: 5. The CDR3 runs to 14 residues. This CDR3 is CASSPTSGPNEQFF. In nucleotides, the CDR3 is TGTGCCAGCAGCCCGACTAGCGGGCCGAATGAGCAGTTCTTC.

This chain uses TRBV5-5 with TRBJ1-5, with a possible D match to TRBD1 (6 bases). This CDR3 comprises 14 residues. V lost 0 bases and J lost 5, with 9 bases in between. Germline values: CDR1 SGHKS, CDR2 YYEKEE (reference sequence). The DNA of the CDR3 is TGTGCCAGCAGCTTGGAGGGGGGGTATCAGCCCCAGCATTTT. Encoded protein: CASSLEGGYQPQHF.